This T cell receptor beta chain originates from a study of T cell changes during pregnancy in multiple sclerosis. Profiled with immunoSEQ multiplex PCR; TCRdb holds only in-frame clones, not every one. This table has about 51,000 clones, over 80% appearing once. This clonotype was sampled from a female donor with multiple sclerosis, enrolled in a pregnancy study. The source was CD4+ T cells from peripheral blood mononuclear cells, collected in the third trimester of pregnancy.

The CDR3 DNA reads TGTGCTAGTGGCCTGACTAGCGGGGTCTCTAGCACAGATACGCAGTATTTT. As protein: CASGLTSGVSSTDTQYF. The gene calls are TRBV12-5 and TRBJ2-3, with 11 positions matching TRBD2. After removal of 6 bases from V and 0 bases from J, the junction contained 8 bases not matched to a gene. This CDR3 has 17 residues. The germline V gene has CDR1 LGHNT and CDR2 FRNRAP.